This T cell receptor beta chain was documented in a study of CD4+ T cells in melanoma. Points from the study as a whole: CD8+ T cell, macrophage and B cell function reportedly correlated with neoantigen-specific CD4+ T cells. Neoantigen-specific CD4+ T cells in melanoma reportedly had diverse differentiation states.

The V gene's germline CDR1 is GTSNPN and CDR2 SVGIG (reference sequence). The CDR3 sequence is 14 residues long. The V gene end was trimmed by 3 bases and the J gene end by 2 bases; junction bases not matched to a gene: 3. TCRdb's table, derived via immunoSEQ multiplex PCR, lists solely in-frame clones and lacks some. This table has around 16,000 clones, roughly four fifths appearing once. As regards this clone: Its matching antigen is unknown.

This clonotype originated in a human donor with melanoma. The sequencing input was cells from a culture (not recorded whether cultured in vitro). The chain couples TRBV30 to TRBJ2-3; 9 positions agree with TRBD2. The CDR3 is CAWRGTSSTDTQYF. Written as DNA, the CDR3 is TGTGCCTGGAGAGGGACTAGCTCCACAGATACGCAGTATTTT.